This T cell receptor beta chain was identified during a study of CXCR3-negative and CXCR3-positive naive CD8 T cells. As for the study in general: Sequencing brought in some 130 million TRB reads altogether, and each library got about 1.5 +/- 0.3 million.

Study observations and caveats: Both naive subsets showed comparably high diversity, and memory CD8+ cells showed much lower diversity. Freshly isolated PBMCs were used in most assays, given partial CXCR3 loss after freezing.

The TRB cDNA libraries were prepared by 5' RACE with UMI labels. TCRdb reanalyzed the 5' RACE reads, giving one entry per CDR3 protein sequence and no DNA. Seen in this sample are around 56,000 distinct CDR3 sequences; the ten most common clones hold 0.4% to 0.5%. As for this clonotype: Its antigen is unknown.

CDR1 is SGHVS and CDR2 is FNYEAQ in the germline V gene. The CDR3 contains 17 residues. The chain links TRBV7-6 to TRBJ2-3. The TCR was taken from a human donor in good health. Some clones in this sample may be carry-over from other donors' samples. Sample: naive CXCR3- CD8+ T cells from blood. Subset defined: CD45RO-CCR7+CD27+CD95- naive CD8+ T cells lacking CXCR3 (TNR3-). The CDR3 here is CASSFAGRVSSTDTQYF.